This T cell receptor beta chain was captured by sequencing in a study of early T cells in non-severe SARS-CoV-2 infection. Study details: With bulk RNA from unsorted whole blood as input, sequencing yielded unpaired chains.

Study results and caveats: Anti-spike CD8 responses were favored by VDJdb matching, which missed private and CD4 specificities.

Many counts were recorded for this clonotype. No antigen is known for it. CDR1 GTSNPN and CDR2 SVGIG come from the germline V gene (reference sequence). Trimming took 6 bases from V and 2 from J; bases not matched to a gene: 2. The CDR3 runs 12 residues. The protocol attached unique molecular identifiers to individual cDNA molecules. MiXCR, applied by TCRdb to the 5' RACE reads, yields one record per CDR3 protein. The sample carries some 87,000 distinct CDR3 sequences, 9% to 13% recorded once. Sequenced sample: whole blood. The receptor was derived from an adult who was a healthcare worker with PCR-confirmed SARS-CoV-2 infection or an uninfected control (not recorded which). The V and J genes are TRBV30 and TRBJ2-3; 7 bases align to TRBD1. In DNA, the CDR3 is TGTGCCTGTGGACAGGCCACAGATACGCAGTATTTT. Translation: CACGQATDTQYF.